These T cell receptor beta chains were read from a single sample in a study of blood T cell repertoires in COVID-19. Using immunoSEQ multiplex PCR, the repertoire was profiled, and TCRdb retains in-frame clones only, with some absent. This table has some 100,000 clones, about 88% appearing once. The sample taken for sequencing was peripheral blood. The receptors were sampled from a woman aged 80 or over with active COVID-19. The CDR3 runs from the conserved cysteine through the conserved F or W. The order of the fields is clone size, J gene, V gene, D gene, CDR3 protein, CDR3 DNA. A D gene is named only where the DNA matches it firmly. Clone size is shown for a subset of rows, as once, few, many or a class of expanded clone.

>-|TRBJ2-3|TRBV5-4|TRBD1
CASSERGPREADTQYF
TGTGCCAGCAGCGAAAGGGGGCCCCGAGAGGCAGATACGCAGTATTTT
>-|TRBJ2-5|TRBV24-1|-
CATSVRFGETQYF
TGTGCCACCAGTGTACGGTTCGGAGAGACCCAGTACTTC
>-|TRBJ2-2|TRBV11-2|-
CASSYGLGRSTGELFF
TGTGCCAGCAGCTACGGACTGGGCAGGAGCACCGGGGAGCTGTTTTTT
>once|TRBJ2-1|TRBV28|-
CASSPPGGGVLGEQFF
TGTGCCAGCAGTCCTCCGGGAGGGGGCGTTCTGGGTGAGCAGTTCTTC
>-|TRBJ2-7|TRBV6-1|TRBD1
CASSATGLTGRYEQYF
TGTGCCAGCAGTGCGACAGGGCTGACGGGACGTTACGAGCAGTACTTC
>once|TRBJ2-7|TRBV28|-
CASSPPWGQGIYEQYF
TGTGCCAGCAGTCCACCATGGGGGCAGGGAATATACGAGCAGTACTTC
>-|TRBJ2-5|TRBV4-2|-
CASSPQGGSGYQETQYF
TGTGCCAGCAGCCCCCAAGGGGGTAGCGGGTACCAAGAGACCCAGTACTTC
>once|TRBJ2-3|TRBV6-1|TRBD2
CASSERGLAGDTQYF
TGTGCCAGCAGTGAAAGAGGACTAGCGGGTGATACGCAGTATTTT
>-|TRBJ2-5|TRBV11-3|TRBD2
CASSPGLAEETQYF
TGTGCCAGCAGCCCGGGACTAGCTGAGGAGACCCAGTACTTC
>-|TRBJ2-1|TRBV19|-
CASSIPGRGNNEQFF
TGTGCCAGTAGTATACCGGGACGGGGGAACAATGAGCAGTTCTTC
>-|TRBJ2-7|TRBV10-3|TRBD1
CAISDSGGAREQYF
TGTGCCATCAGTGATTCAGGGGGCGCGAGGGAGCAGTACTTC
>-|TRBJ1-2|TRBV29-1|TRBD1
CSVRTGTAWYGYTF
TGCAGCGTCCGGACAGGGACGGCTTGGTATGGCTACACCTTC
>-|TRBJ2-3|TRBV7-3|-
CASSLRQVTDTQYF
TGTGCCAGCAGCTTGAGACAGGTCACAGATACGCAGTATTTT
>-|TRBJ1-1|TRBV28|-
CASMRPGSITEAFF
TGTGCCAGCATGAGGCCAGGGTCGATCACTGAAGCTTTCTTT
>-|TRBJ1-5|TRBV16|TRBD1
CASSLTGGGQPQHF
TGTGCCAGCAGCCTGACAGGGGGAGGTCAGCCCCAGCATTTT
>once|TRBJ2-1|TRBV27|TRBD1
CASSRDRGSIYNEQFF
TGTGCCAGCAGTCGGGACAGGGGGTCGATCTACAATGAGCAGTTCTTC
>-|TRBJ1-1|TRBV28|-
CASSFRLRGSQKKAFF
TGTGCCAGCAGTTTTAGATTGAGGGGGAGCCAAAAAAAAGCTTTCTTT
>-|TRBJ2-2|TRBV9|TRBD1
CASQGQGWSDGELFF
TGTGCCAGCCAAGGACAGGGGTGGAGTGACGGGGAGCTGTTTTTT
>-|TRBJ2-7|TRBV29-1|TRBD1
CSVRTNRGPYEQYF
TGCAGCGTTCGAACGAACAGGGGGCCCTACGAGCAGTACTTC
>-|TRBJ2-1|TRBV20-1|-
CSASGALPHNEQFF
TGCAGTGCTAGTGGGGCCCTACCCCACAATGAGCAGTTCTTC
>-|TRBJ1-1|TRBV19|TRBD1
CASGDRNTEAFF
TGTGCCAGTGGGGACAGAAACACTGAAGCTTTCTTT
>-|TRBJ1-4|TRBV5-4|-
CASSLVGATNEKLFF
TGTGCCAGCAGCTTGGTCGGGGCAACTAATGAAAAACTGTTTTTT
>-|TRBJ2-2|TRBV3-1/TRBV3-2|TRBD2
CATSDGLAGVIGELFF
TGTGCCACCTCGGACGGACTAGCGGGAGTGATCGGGGAGCTGTTTTTT
>-|TRBJ1-1|TRBV19|-
CASKTRRGAGIGEEEAFF
TGTGCCAGCAAAACCAGGCGGGGGGCTGGAATTGGGGAAGAGGAAGCTTTCTTT
>-|TRBJ2-7|TRBV5-8|TRBD1
CASSFYPTGVYYEQYF
TGTGCCAGCAGCTTTTACCCCACAGGGGTATACTACGAGCAGTACTTC
>-|TRBJ2-1|TRBV3-1/TRBV3-2|-
CASSQESTRPPFF
TGTGCCAGCAGCCAAGAGTCGACTCGTCCCCCCTTCTTC
>-|TRBJ2-1|TRBV7-8|TRBD2
CASSLGALAGVSSYNEQFF
TGTGCCAGCAGCTTAGGAGCGTTGGCGGGAGTATCCTCCTACAATGAGCAGTTCTTC
>-|TRBJ2-3|TRBV6-2/TRBV6-3|-
CASSYSMRGGQYF
TGTGCCAGCAGTTACTCGATGCGGGGTGGTCAGTATTTT
>-|TRBJ2-4|TRBV2|-
CASSSEVLAKNIQYF
TGTGCCAGCAGTAGTGAGGTACTAGCCAAAAACATTCAGTACTTC
>-|TRBJ2-7|TRBV7-9|TRBD1
CATLGTGGSYEQYF
TGTGCCACCTTGGGGACAGGGGGCTCCTACGAGCAGTACTTC
>once|TRBJ2-6|TRBV28|TRBD1
CASSLGSGGLGGANVLTF
TGTGCCAGCAGTTTAGGGTCAGGGGGCTTGGGTGGGGCCAACGTCCTGACTTTC
>-|TRBJ2-5|TRBV5-6|TRBD1
CASSSSHAGGWETQYF
TGTGCCAGCAGCTCTTCCCACGCAGGGGGCTGGGAGACCCAGTACTTC
>-|TRBJ2-1|TRBV7-9|-
CASSSSVGGDNEQFF
TGTGCCAGCAGCTCCTCGGTGGGCGGGGACAATGAGCAGTTCTTC
>-|TRBJ1-1|TRBV29-1|-
CSFSFVTEAFF
TGCAGCTTCTCGTTTGTCACTGAAGCTTTCTTT
>-|TRBJ2-7|TRBV5-1|TRBD2
CASSYTGTSGSPYEQYF
TGCGCCAGCAGTTACACCGGGACTAGCGGGAGTCCCTACGAGCAGTACTTC
>-|TRBJ2-1|TRBV11-2|-
CASSRYGLLAGEQFF
TGTGCCAGCAGCCGCTATGGACTTTTGGCCGGTGAGCAGTTCTTC
>few|TRBJ2-6|TRBV5-6|-
CASSRGFLSSGANVLTF
TGTGCCAGCTCCCGGGGGTTTCTATCCTCTGGGGCCAACGTCCTGACTTTC
>-|TRBJ2-3|TRBV25-1|-
CASNGGDTDTQYF
TGTGCCAGCAACGGAGGAGACACAGATACGCAGTATTTT
>-|TRBJ2-1|TRBV28|-
CASSTSTGQFF
TGTGCCAGCAGCACGTCGACGGGGCAGTTCTTC
>-|TRBJ2-1|TRBV18|TRBD1
CASSLRGQGVRNEQFF
TGTGCCAGCTCACTAAGGGGACAGGGGGTAAGAAATGAGCAGTTCTTC
>-|TRBJ2-7|TRBV7-2|-
CASSFNPVEQYF
TGTGCCAGCAGCTTTAATCCCGTCGAGCAGTACTTC
>-|TRBJ2-1|TRBV27|-
CASRFDEEVEQFF
TGTGCCAGCCGCTTTGATGAAGAGGTTGAGCAGTTCTTC
>-|TRBJ1-4|TRBV4-3|-
CASSQEGQWSGEKLFF
TGCGCCAGCAGCCAAGAAGGCCAATGGAGCGGTGAAAAACTGTTTTTT
>-|TRBJ1-1|TRBV5-1|-
CASSLGGGAQFTEAFF
TGCGCCAGCAGCTTGGGGGGGGGCGCTCAGTTCACTGAAGCTTTCTTT